These 25 T cell receptor beta chains share one sample of origin, sequenced in a study of vaccination effects on CD4 cells after COVID-19 (dated 2022 in TCRdb). Their recognized antigens are unknown. Library preparation was by the immunoSEQ multiplex PCR assay. TCRdb holds this immuneACCESS table with in-frame rearrangements only. Some clones are missing; in checked studies, unresolved V genes explain under half, and the rest has no known cause. In this sample the table shows about 20,000 clones, approximately 72% of which occur a single time. The ten most abundant clones make up roughly a tenth of the sample. The ViraFEST assay stimulated PBMC with viral peptide pools and then used TCR sequencing to identify antigen-specific CD4+ T cell clonotypes by expansion. After less than 13 days of culture, CD4+ T cells were isolated with the EasySep CD4+ T cell isolation kit. Healthy vaccine recipients had no prior SARS-CoV-2 infection, confirmed by negative nucleocapsid antibodies before and after vaccination.

Specimen: CD4+ T cells from PBMCs cultured with HCoV-NL63 spike peptides, collected before COVID-19 vaccination. The cell subset or site label on this specimen signifies: HCoV-NL63 spike overlapping peptide pool stimulation. The origin of the receptors is a human donor who received a COVID-19 vaccine.

The V gene is TRBV4-1, the J gene TRBJ2-7; perhaps TRBD2 as D (6 bases). CDR1 is MGHRA, CDR2 YSYEKL, per germline. V was shortened by 3 bases and J by 6 bases, with 15 bases between the two germline ends. This CDR3 comprises 14 residues. The CDR3 here is CASSQSSVWAEQYF. The CDR3 DNA is TGCGCCAGCAGCCAGTCTAGCGTTTGGGCCGAGCAGTACTTC.

The rearrangement uses TRBV3-1 (or the pseudogene TRBV3-2) and TRBJ1-1; D is possibly TRBD1 (5 bases). Germline CDR1 is LGHDT and CDR2 is YNNKEL (reference sequence). CDR3 size: 15 residues. Trimming left V 4 bases short and J 4 bases short, with 16 bases between. This CDR3 is CASSLGGGYGTEAFF. In DNA, the CDR3 is TGTGCCAGCAGCCTCGGGGGGGGTTATGGCACTGAAGCTTTCTTT.

This clone was detected once. The V gene is TRBV18, the J gene TRBJ1-5, with D tentatively TRBD1 (6 bases). The CDR3 is 14 residues long. Germline V gives CDR1 KGHSH, CDR2 LQKENI. V was clipped by 6 bases and J by 0 bases, with 9 bases between them. The CDR3 sequence: CASSHRDSNQPQHF. In nucleotides, the CDR3 is TGTGCCAGCTCCCACAGGGATAGCAATCAGCCCCAGCATTTT.

The chain recombines TRBV5-6 with TRBJ1-6, with 7 nucleotides matching TRBD1. With 1 base clipped from V and 0 bases from J, the junction kept 1 base outside the gene matches. CDR3 length: 16 residues. Germline loops: CDR1 SGHDT, CDR2 YYEEEE. CDR3 sequence (DNA): TGTGCCAGCAGCTTGTCAGGGGGCTCCTATAATTCACCCCTCCACTTT. As protein: CASSLSGGSYNSPLHF.

This CDR3 is CASSDLSGVADTQYF. The DNA for the CDR3 is TGTGCCAGCAGTGATCTTAGCGGGGTGGCAGATACGCAGTATTTT. The chain joins TRBV25-1 to TRBJ2-3, with 8 bases fitting TRBD2. Losses at the gene ends were 3 bases for V and 4 bases for J; bases not matched to a gene: 6. CDR3 length: 15 residues. Germline V gene data show CDR1 as MGHDK and CDR2 as SYGVNS. Looking up the rest from reference TRBV25-1 and TRBJ2-3 gives the full variable domain: EADIYQTPRYLVIGTGKKITLECSQTMGHDKMYWYQQDPGMELHLIHYSYGVNSTEKGDLSSESTVSRIRTEHFPLTLESARPSHTSQYLCASSDLSGVADTQYFGPGTRLTVL.

This clone occurred a few times. The chain employs TRBV6-6 and TRBJ1-4, with 10 positions matching TRBD1. The CDR3 consists of 16 residues. The junction had 10 bases not matched to a gene; V was cut back by 5 bases and J by 7 bases. The germline CDR1 and CDR2 sequences are MNHNY and SVGAGI (reference sequence). The CDR3 DNA reads TGTGCCAGCAGTGCGGGGACAGGGGTGGTTGGTGAAAAACTGTTTTTT. This sequence encodes CASSAGTGVVGEKLFF.

The chain recombines TRBV19 with TRBJ2-3; TRBD2 aligns across 7 bases. Trimming removed 3 bases from V and 3 bases from J; junction bases left unmatched: 6. The CDR3 runs to 15 residues. Germline V lookup: CDR1 LNHDA, CDR2 SQIVND (reference sequence). The CDR3: CASSIQAGRTDTQYF. CDR3 nucleotide sequence: TGTGCCAGTAGTATCCAAGCGGGAAGGACAGATACGCAGTATTTT. Together with reference TRBV19 and TRBJ2-3, the CDR3 gives the full variable domain: DGGITQSPKYLFRKEGQNVTLSCEQNLNHDAMYWYRQDPGQGLRLIYYSQIVNDFQKGDIAEGYSVSREKKESFPLTVTSAQKNPTAFYLCASSIQAGRTDTQYFGPGTRLTVL.

This clone was counted a few times. The V and J genes are TRBV27 and TRBJ1-5; D is perhaps TRBD1 (5 bases). Trimming removed 1 base at V and 5 bases at J, with 18 bases between. This CDR3 comprises 17 residues. From germline, CDR1 is MNHEY and CDR2 SMNVEV (reference sequence). The CDR3 loop reads CASSLLPLRVTYQPQHF. In nucleotides, the CDR3 is TGTGCCAGCAGTTTATTGCCGCTCAGGGTTACGTATCAGCCCCAGCATTTT.

This clone has only a few counts. The CDR3 DNA sequence: TGTGCCAGCAGCTCTCCGACAGGTTATAGCAATCAGCCCCAGCATTTT. Translating gives CASSSPTGYSNQPQHF. The rearrangement links TRBV11-3 to TRBJ1-5; possibly TRBD1 for D (6 bases). CDR3 length equals 16 residues. V was trimmed by 4 bases and J by 0 bases, leaving 13 bases between them. CDR1 is SGHNT, CDR2 YENEEA, per germline.

The V call is TRBV6-2 or TRBV6-3, the J call TRBJ2-1, with 11 positions matching TRBD1. The CDR3 loop spans 17 amino acids. Germline V CDR1 and CDR2: MNHEY, SVGEGT. J was trimmed by 8 bases and V by 5 bases; bases with no gene match: 14. The CDR3 sequence is CASSRYGQGAFSHEQFF. In DNA form, the CDR3 reads TGTGCCAGCAGTAGATACGGACAGGGGGCGTTTTCCCATGAGCAGTTCTTC.

This chain connects TRBV25-1 to TRBJ2-7; D is perhaps TRBD1 (7 bases). This CDR3 region has 16 residues. Germline CDR1 MGHDK, CDR2 SYGVNS. V was pared by 4 bases and J by 4 bases, with 20 bases between. The CDR3 sequence is CASSGGTTTGRYEQYF. The CDR3 nucleotides read TGTGCCAGCAGTGGAGGTACCACGACAGGGAGGTACGAGCAGTACTTC.

V gene TRBV19 combines with J gene TRBJ1-6, with D maybe TRBD1 (5 bases). The length of the CDR3 is 12 residues. Germline V CDR1 and CDR2: LNHDA, SQIVND (reference sequence). With 11 bases removed from V and 9 bases from J, the gap between germline ends came to 14 bases. The CDR3 sequence is CALRGDGSPLHF. The CDR3 region has the DNA TGTGCCCTACGTGGGGACGGTTCACCCCTCCACTTT.

The chain recombines TRBV12-5 with TRBJ1-3; no firm D call. The germline V gene has CDR1 LGHNT and CDR2 FRNRAP. This CDR3 comprises 15 residues. Between the trimmed V and J ends, which lost 6 bases and 0 bases, there was a span of 12 bases. The CDR3 DNA sequence: TGTGCTAGTGGAACCGGGGAGCTCTCTGGAAACACCATATATTTT. It specifies CASGTGELSGNTIYF.

CDR3 DNA sequence: TGTGCCAGCAGCGTAAGGGGAGACAGCTACAATGAGCAGTTCTTC. Amino acids: CASSVRGDSYNEQFF. The V and J genes are TRBV9 and TRBJ2-1, with D perhaps assigned TRBD1 or TRBD2 (5 bases each). V lost 1 base and J 3 bases, leaving 11 bases between the germline ends. The CDR3 length is 15 residues. Germline V gene lookup returns CDR1 SGDLS and CDR2 YYNGEE.

CDR3 residues: CASSSRGGQQFF. CDR3 DNA: TGTGCCAGCAGCTCTAGGGGGGGTCAGCAGTTCTTC. The chain uses TRBV7-2 and TRBJ2-1; TRBD2 is a possible D gene (7 bases). Per germline, CDR1 SGHTA and CDR2 FQGNSA. Trimming stripped 4 bases from V and 11 bases from J, with 12 bases between. CDR3 length: 12 amino acids. Full variable domain (outside the CDR3, taken from reference TRBV7-2 and TRBJ2-1): GAGVSQSPSNKVTEKGKDVELRCDPISGHTALYWYRQSLGQGLEFLIYFQGNSAPDKSGLPSDRFSAERTGGSVSTLTIQRTQQEDSAVYLCASSSRGGQQFFGPGTRLTVL.

This chain connects TRBV2 to TRBJ2-1; tentative D call: TRBD2 (7 bases). Trimming stripped 6 bases from V and 8 bases from J, with 17 bases between. Per the germline V gene, CDR1 is SNHLY and CDR2 is FYNNEI. This CDR3 is built from 14 residues. The CDR3 protein is CASSQRGGGHEQFF. Here the CDR3 DNA reads TGTGCCAGCAGCCAAAGAGGGGGGGGCCATGAGCAGTTCTTC.

The chain uses TRBV19 and TRBJ2-7; 9 nucleotides agree with TRBD1. The V gene's germline CDR1 is LNHDA and CDR2 SQIVND (reference sequence). V trimming: 1 base; J trimming: 5 bases; junction bases outside the gene matches: 9. The CDR3 loop spans 16 amino acids. DNA of the CDR3: TGTGCCAGTAGTATAGTTGTCGGGACAGGGAGCGACGAGCAGTACTTC. Translation gives CASSIVVGTGSDEQYF.

The rearrangement joins TRBV5-1 to TRBJ2-7; 10 bases are a match to TRBD1. Germline CDR1 and CDR2: SGHRS and YFSETQ. This CDR3 comprises 15 residues. The ends lost 4 bases at V and 4 bases at J; junction bases unmatched: 8. Here the CDR3 reads CASSARQGAGYEQYF. The CDR3 nucleotides are TGCGCCAGCAGCGCGAGACAGGGGGCGGGTTACGAGCAGTACTTC.

V gene TRBV7-9 combines with J gene TRBJ1-1; unclear D gene. The germline CDR1 and CDR2 sequences are SEHNR and FQNEAQ (reference sequence). The germline V and J ends were trimmed by 3 bases and 1 base, with 6 bases remaining between them. The CDR3 is made up of 13 amino acids. The CDR3 loop reads CASSLIGNTEAFF. CDR3 bases: TGTGCCAGCAGCTTGATCGGGAACACTGAAGCTTTCTTT.

In this sample, this clone turned up once. V is TRBV19 and J is TRBJ2-3; D is ambiguous. CDR1 and CDR2 (germline): LNHDA, SQIVND (reference sequence). Trimming pared 5 bases from V and 2 bases from J, leaving 8 bases between. This CDR3 contains 13 residues. CDR3 protein: CASSSLLTDTQYF. CDR3 nucleotide sequence: TGTGCCAGTAGTTCACTACTCACAGATACGCAGTATTTT.

The gene calls are TRBV29-1 and TRBJ2-1, with 10 bases fitting TRBD1. The CDR3 contains 16 residues. Germline CDR1 reads SQVTM; CDR2 reads ANQGSEA. J was trimmed by 7 bases and V by 5 bases; bases with no gene match: 14. This chain's CDR3 is CSVPKTGTGVWNEQFF. The DNA for the CDR3 is TGCAGCGTTCCAAAAACCGGGACAGGGGTTTGGAATGAGCAGTTCTTC.

The rearrangement uses TRBV29-1 and TRBJ2-1; TRBD2 agrees at 7 bases. This CDR3 has 14 amino acids. V shed 1 base and J 2 bases; nucleotides not matched to a gene: 2. Per the germline V gene, CDR1 is SQVTM and CDR2 is ANQGSEA. CDR3 sequence reads: CSVEGGSAYNEQFF. Here the CDR3 DNA reads TGCAGCGTTGAAGGCGGGAGTGCCTACAATGAGCAGTTCTTC.

The J gene is TRBJ1-4, the V gene TRBV2, with D possibly being TRBD1 (6 bases). The V end was cut by 6 bases, the J end by 7 bases, with 15 bases between. The CDR3 is 14 residues long. From germline, CDR1 is SNHLY and CDR2 FYNNEI. In nucleotides, the CDR3 is TGTGCCAGCAGGGTACAGGGTTCCGGTGAAAAACTGTTTTTT. Amino acids: CASRVQGSGEKLFF. Drawing the rest from reference TRBV2 and TRBJ1-4, the complete variable domain is EPEVTQTPSHQVTQMGQEVILRCVPISNHLYFYWYRQILGQKVEFLVSFYNNEISEKSEIFDDQFSVERPDGSNFTLKIRSTKLEDSAMYFCASRVQGSGEKLFFGSGTQLSVL.

This clone showed up just once. The genes are TRBV30 and TRBJ1-5; D gene ambiguous. The CDR3 is 13 residues long. The V gene's germline CDR1 is GTSNPN and CDR2 SVGIG (reference sequence). Trimming removed 3 bases from V and 2 bases from J, with 8 bases in between. The CDR3 DNA is TGTGCCTGGAGCAAATTAGGCAATCAGCCCCAGCATTTT. Translating it yields CAWSKLGNQPQHF.

This sequence joins TRBV11-2 and TRBJ2-1; 10 nucleotides line up with TRBD2. Trimming cost V 1 base and J 9 bases; bases outside gene matches: 12. The CDR3 runs 17 residues. Germline CDR1 and CDR2: SGHAT and FQNNGV. CDR3 sequence reads: CASSLGSGTSASGEQFF. CDR3 DNA sequence: TGTGCCAGCAGCTTAGGGTCCGGGACTAGCGCGAGCGGTGAGCAGTTCTTC.